Following are 26 T cell receptor beta chains from one sample sequenced in a study of spatial heterogeneity in lung cancer. The time point here: sample taken at primary tumor resection. Each CDR3 protein gets one entry after TCRdb re-called the 5' RACE reads with MiXCR. The sample lists roughly 39,000 distinct CDR3 sequences; around 7.5% were seen once. Specimen: PBMCs, collected at surgery. These receptors originate from a male donor with early-stage non-small cell lung cancer.

This clonotype has just a few counts. This chain uses TRBV14 with TRBJ2-1; a possible D gene is TRBD2 (6 bases). V was cut by 0 bases and J by 2 bases, with 14 bases left in between. The CDR3 loop spans 17 amino acids. Germline lookup yields CDR1 SGHDN and CDR2 FVKESK. Here the CDR3 DNA reads TGTGCCAGCAGCCAAGATCGGGGTAGCGGCACCTACAATGAGCAGTTCTTC. This codes for CASSQDRGSGTYNEQFF.

As regards this clonotype: A much larger clone lies a single base off, so this may be a read error. The chain carries TRBV15 and TRBJ1-1; tentative D call: TRBD1 (6 bases). Germline CDR1 is LNHNV and CDR2 is YYDKDF (reference sequence). CDR3 size: 13 residues. DNA for the CDR3: TGTGTCACCAGCAGGGGCTTGGACACTGAAGCTTTCTTT. This gives the protein CVTSRGLDTEAFF.

This clonotype appeared many times. The chain couples TRBV4-2 to TRBJ2-7, with a tentative D call TRBD2 (7 bases). The germline gives CDR1 LGHNA, CDR2 YNFKEQ. The CDR3 runs 18 residues. V was trimmed by 1 base and J by 0 bases, leaving 19 bases between them. The CDR3 sequence: CASSQGRGGGFSSYEQYF. The DNA of the CDR3 is TGTGCCAGCAGCCAAGGGCGGGGCGGGGGCTTCAGCTCCTACGAGCAGTACTTC.

The sample holds a few counts of this clonotype. The chain couples TRBV20-1 to TRBJ1-4; D perhaps matches TRBD1 (6 bases). From germline, CDR1 is DFQATT and CDR2 SNEGSKA (reference sequence). The length of the CDR3 is 14 residues. Trimming shortened V by 3 bases and J by 2 bases, and 10 bases separated the two germline ends. CDR3 nucleotide sequence: TGCAGTGCTAGGAACAGGGTCACTAATGAAAAACTGTTTTTT. It translates to CSARNRVTNEKLFF.

This clonotype was counted only a few times. This rearrangement joins TRBV29-1 to TRBJ2-1; D is tentatively TRBD1 or TRBD2 (5 bases each). The V gene lost 7 bases and the J gene lost 8 bases, with 15 bases spanning the gap. CDR1 and CDR2 (germline): SQVTM, ANQGSEA. The CDR3 consists of 12 residues. The CDR3 is CSARREGDEQFF. The DNA of the CDR3 is TGCAGCGCCCGCCGGGAAGGGGATGAGCAGTTCTTC.

This clonotype came up many times. The V call is TRBV10-3, the J call TRBJ2-1, with a possible D match to TRBD1 (5 bases). Germline V lookup: CDR1 ENHRY, CDR2 SYGVKD. The CDR3 runs 12 residues. Trimming shortened V by 6 bases and J by 5 bases, and 8 bases separated the two germline ends. CDR3 region: CAISPTDNEQFF. The CDR3 coding sequence is TGTGCCATCAGCCCGACAGACAATGAGCAGTTCTTC.

This clonotype was counted between two and nine times. The chain has TRBV20-1 and TRBJ2-7; 15 nucleotides agree with TRBD2. This CDR3 spans 15 amino acids. Germline assignment: CDR1 DFQATT and CDR2 SNEGSKA (reference sequence). The CDR3 is CSAYGTSGGFYEQYF. The CDR3 nucleotides are TGCAGCGCCTACGGGACTAGCGGGGGGTTCTACGAGCAGTACTTC.

This clonotype was counted at least ten times. The V and J genes are TRBV20-1 and TRBJ1-6, with D perhaps matching TRBD1 (5 bases). Looked up from germline, CDR1 is DFQATT and CDR2 is SNEGSKA (reference sequence). This CDR3 is 17 amino acids long. Trimming took 1 base from V and 0 from J, leaving 13 bases between them. The CDR3: CSARALVRDSYNSPLHF. The DNA of the CDR3 is TGCAGTGCTAGAGCCCTAGTCAGGGACTCCTATAATTCACCCCTCCACTTT.

At least ten counts were recorded for this clonotype. The rearrangement links TRBV29-1 to TRBJ2-5, with D perhaps TRBD2 (5 bases). Germline values: CDR1 SQVTM, CDR2 ANQGSEA. This CDR3 spans 12 amino acids. V lost 5 bases, J lost 5 bases, and 12 bases lay in between. CDR3 region: CSVLGMEETQYF. CDR3 in DNA: TGCAGCGTTCTCGGGATGGAGGAGACCCAGTACTTC.

This clonotype was detected only a few times. The chain couples TRBV2 to TRBJ2-1; possible D gene TRBD2, 6 bases. Germline-derived CDR1 and CDR2 are SNHLY and FYNNEI. Trimming shortened V by 1 base and J by 10 bases, and 17 bases separated the two germline ends. This CDR3 contains 15 residues. The CDR3 here is CASSEGRGRGQEQFF. Here the CDR3 DNA reads TGTGCCAGCAGTGAAGGGCGGGGTAGGGGTCAAGAGCAGTTCTTC.

This clonotype was picked up many times. The chain couples TRBV7-3 to TRBJ2-1; D is unclear. Trimming shortened V by 1 base and J by 5 bases, and 18 bases separated the two germline ends. This CDR3 is built from 17 residues. The germline V gene has CDR1 SGHTA and CDR2 FQGTGA. CDR3 sequence reads: CASSLREVAFGNNEQFF. In DNA, the CDR3 is TGTGCCAGCAGCTTAAGGGAAGTAGCCTTTGGGAACAATGAGCAGTTCTTC.

V gene TRBV12-3 or TRBV12-4 combines with J gene TRBJ1-5, with a possible D match to TRBD1 (6 bases). V gave up 7 bases and J gave up 5 bases, with 15 bases separating them. The CDR3 extends over 14 amino acids. CDR3 protein: CASTTSRGYQPQHF. The CDR3 DNA reads as TGTGCCAGCACTACCTCCAGGGGCTATCAGCCCCAGCATTTT.

This clonotype was observed many times. The chain uses TRBV6-4 and TRBJ2-2, with D maybe TRBD1 (5 bases). Trimming cost V 5 bases and J 1 base, with 8 bases left between them. The germline V gene encodes CDR1 MRHNA and CDR2 SNTAGT. This CDR3 spans 14 amino acids. DNA for the CDR3: TGTGCCAGCAGTCGACAGCTGAACACCGGGGAGCTGTTTTTT. This sequence encodes CASSRQLNTGELFF.

This clonotype was counted ten times or more. The rearrangement links TRBV2 to TRBJ1-5; 8 bases are a match to TRBD1. CDR3 length: 14 residues. Unmatched junction bases numbered 3, after V lost 7 bases and J lost 1 base. The V gene's germline CDR1 is SNHLY and CDR2 FYNNEI. Here the CDR3 DNA reads TGTGCCAGCACCCGGGACAGGAGCAATCAGCCCCAGCATTTT. Translation: CASTRDRSNQPQHF.

Ten or more counts support this clonotype. The chain recombines TRBV20-1 with TRBJ2-3, with 7 bases identical to TRBD2. The CDR3 consists of 13 residues. Germline values: CDR1 DFQATT, CDR2 SNEGSKA (reference sequence). The V segment lost 0 bases and the J segment 6 bases; nucleotides outside the gene matches: 3. CDR3 in DNA: TGCAGTGCTAGAGATCGTAGCGGGGATACGCAGTATTTT. Protein product: CSARDRSGDTQYF.

This clonotype was observed at least ten times. This sequence joins TRBV24-1 and TRBJ2-3; no clear D gene. This CDR3 comprises 13 residues. Trimming left V 4 bases short and J 5 bases short, with 9 bases between. Germline V gene data show CDR1 as KGHDR and CDR2 as SFDVKD. CDR3 in DNA: TGTGCCACCAGTGACAACCTAGGAGATACGCAGTATTTT. Its translation is CATSDNLGDTQYF.

The J gene is TRBJ2-5, the V gene TRBV7-3; TRBD1 aligns across 7 bases. CDR1 is SGHTA, CDR2 FQGTGA, per germline. This CDR3 has 14 residues. Germline trimming cut 4 bases from V and 5 bases from J; bases unmatched to any gene: 7. CDR3 residues: CASSSGQATETQYF. The CDR3 coding sequence is TGTGCCAGCAGCTCTGGACAGGCGACGGAGACCCAGTACTTC.

A remark on this clonotype: A much larger clone differs from this one at a single base, so this may be a read error. As DNA, the CDR3 is TGTGCCAGCAGCGTGGAACGGATGCACGCAGATACGCAGTATTTT. Translating gives CASSVERMHADTQYF. The chain couples TRBV9 to TRBJ2-3, with D unresolved. V was trimmed by 2 bases and J by 4 bases, leaving 14 bases between them. The CDR3 length is 15 residues. Germline V CDR1 and CDR2: SGDLS, YYNGEE.

The rearrangement links TRBV29-1 to TRBJ1-2, with TRBD1 identical over 7 bases. The CDR3 extends over 14 amino acids. Trimming cost V 2 bases and J 6 bases; bases outside gene matches: 9. The germline V gene has CDR1 SQVTM and CDR2 ANQGSEA. The CDR3: CSVEKGQDYDGYTF. The CDR3 DNA sequence: TGCAGCGTTGAAAAAGGACAGGACTATGATGGCTACACCTTC.

This clonotype was counted many times. The genes are TRBV2 and TRBJ1-3, with D hard to call. V lost 4 bases to trimming and J lost 2 bases, with 9 bases between them. This CDR3 has 14 amino acids. CDR1 SNHLY and CDR2 FYNNEI come from the germline V gene. Here the CDR3 reads CASSGLRTGNTIYF. The CDR3 nucleotides read TGTGCCAGCAGTGGTCTCAGAACTGGAAACACCATATATTTT.

This clonotype was recorded at least ten times. J is TRBJ1-1 and V is TRBV7-9; no clear D. CDR1 and CDR2 from the germline V gene are SEHNR and FQNEAQ (reference sequence). Trimming took off 5 bases at V and 6 bases at J, with 13 bases between the two ends. The CDR3 sequence is 13 residues long. CDR3 DNA sequence: TGTGCCAGCAGCAACCGAGGACCCTCTGAAGCTTTCTTT. Its translation: CASSNRGPSEAFF.

This clonotype showed up many times. The chain couples TRBV5-4 to TRBJ2-4; D is unclear. V lost 0 bases and J 4 bases, leaving 8 bases between the germline ends. Germline assignment: CDR1 SGHNT and CDR2 YYREEE (reference sequence). This CDR3 is 14 amino acids long. The CDR3 is CASSLGGPKNIQYF. The CDR3 DNA reads TGTGCCAGCAGCTTGGGAGGTCCTAAAAACATTCAGTACTTC.

There are a few counts of this clonotype. V usage is TRBV4-3 and J usage is TRBJ1-4, with D unclear. CDR3 length equals 16 residues. Germline assignment: CDR1 LGHNA and CDR2 YSLEER. Deletions cut 1 base from V and 7 bases from J, with 16 bases between. As DNA, the CDR3 is TGCGCCAGCAGCCAAGCCCCGGGGAACTCCGGTGAAAAACTGTTTTTT. It encodes CASSQAPGNSGEKLFF.

This clonotype was counted a few times. V and J are TRBV12-3 or TRBV12-4 and TRBJ2-3; D uncertain. V lost 6 bases to trimming and J lost 1 base, with 8 bases between them. The CDR3 is 13 residues long. The chain's CDR3 is CASRLLGTDTQYF. The CDR3 nucleotides read TGTGCCAGCAGACTCTTGGGCACAGATACGCAGTATTTT.

Many counts were recorded for this clonotype. This rearrangement joins TRBV9 to TRBJ2-1; D is perhaps TRBD1 (7 bases). The CDR3 loop spans 15 amino acids. Per the germline V gene, CDR1 is SGDLS and CDR2 is YYNGEE. Trimming took 3 bases from V and 0 from J, leaving 10 bases between them. The CDR3 protein is CASSAQGGSYNEQFF. The CDR3 DNA reads as TGTGCCAGCAGCGCGCAGGGGGGCTCCTACAATGAGCAGTTCTTC.

This clonotype has more than one count but fewer than ten. An end of the junction does not agree with germline; a read error may underlie this. The chain uses TRBV12-3 or TRBV12-4 and TRBJ2-1; weak D call: TRBD2 (5 bases). There are 14 residues in the CDR3. The CDR3 DNA reads TGTGTCAGCACCCGAGGACTCGCTGCATTTGAGCAGTTCTTC. Protein sequence: CVSTRGLAAFEQFF.